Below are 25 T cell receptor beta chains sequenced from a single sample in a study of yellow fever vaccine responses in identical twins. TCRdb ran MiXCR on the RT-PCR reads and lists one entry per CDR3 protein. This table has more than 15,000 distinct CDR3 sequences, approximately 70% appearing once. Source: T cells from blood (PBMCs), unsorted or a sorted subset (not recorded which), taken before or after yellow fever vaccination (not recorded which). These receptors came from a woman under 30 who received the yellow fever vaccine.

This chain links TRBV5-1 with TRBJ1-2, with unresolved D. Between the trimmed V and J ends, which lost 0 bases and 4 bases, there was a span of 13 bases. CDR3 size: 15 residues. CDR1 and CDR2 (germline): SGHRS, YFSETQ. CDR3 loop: CASSLGSGGLYGYTF. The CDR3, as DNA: TGCGCCAGCAGCTTGGGGTCGGGCGGACTCTATGGCTACACCTTC.

CDR3 sequence: CASSPPGQRGSEQYF. The CDR3, as DNA: TGTGCCAGCAGCCCCCCGGGACAGAGGGGGAGCGAGCAGTACTTC. The chain carries TRBV28 and TRBJ2-7; 7 bases line up with TRBD1. With 6 bases clipped from V and 6 bases from J, the junction kept 14 bases outside the gene matches. In germline, CDR1 is MDHEN, CDR2 SYDVKM. This CDR3 is 15 amino acids long.

The CDR3 is CAISDSRAVGYTF. The CDR3 coding sequence is TGTGCCATCAGTGACAGCAGGGCGGTTGGCTACACCTTC. This chain uses TRBV10-3 with TRBJ1-2; D possibly corresponds to TRBD1 (5 bases). The germline gives CDR1 ENHRY, CDR2 SYGVKD. Trimming pared 3 bases from V and 7 bases from J, leaving 12 bases between. This CDR3 spans 13 amino acids.

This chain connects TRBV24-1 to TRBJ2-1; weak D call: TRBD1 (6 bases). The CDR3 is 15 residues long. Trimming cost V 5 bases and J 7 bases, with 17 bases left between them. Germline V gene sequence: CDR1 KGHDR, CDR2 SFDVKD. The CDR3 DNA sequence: TGTGCCACCAGTGCTACCAATCTAGGGGGAAATGAGCAGTTCTTC. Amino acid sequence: CATSATNLGGNEQFF.

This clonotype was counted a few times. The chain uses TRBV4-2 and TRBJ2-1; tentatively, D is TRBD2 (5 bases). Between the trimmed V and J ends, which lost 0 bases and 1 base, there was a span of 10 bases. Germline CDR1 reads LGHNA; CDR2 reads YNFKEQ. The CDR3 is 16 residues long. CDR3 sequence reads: CASSQEGGESYNEQFF. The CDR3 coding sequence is TGTGCCAGCAGCCAAGAAGGTGGGGAGTCCTACAATGAGCAGTTCTTC.

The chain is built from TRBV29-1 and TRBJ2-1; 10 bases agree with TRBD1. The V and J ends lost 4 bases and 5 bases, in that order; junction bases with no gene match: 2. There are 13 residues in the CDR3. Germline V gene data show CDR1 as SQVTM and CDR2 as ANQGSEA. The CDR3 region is CSVGDRGDNEQFF. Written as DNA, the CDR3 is TGCAGCGTTGGGGACAGGGGTGACAATGAGCAGTTCTTC.

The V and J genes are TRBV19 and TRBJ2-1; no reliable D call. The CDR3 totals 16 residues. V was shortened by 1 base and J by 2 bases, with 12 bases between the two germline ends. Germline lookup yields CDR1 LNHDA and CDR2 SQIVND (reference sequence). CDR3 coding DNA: TGTGCCAGTAGTATAGGCTCTGACCCCCCCTACAATGAGCAGTTCTTC. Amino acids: CASSIGSDPPYNEQFF.

CDR3 DNA: TGTGCCAGCTCACCACCGGCGGGGCCCCTCACAGATACGCAGTATTTT. Translation: CASSPPAGPLTDTQYF. The chain employs TRBV18 and TRBJ2-3, with TRBD2 as a possible D gene (6 bases). CDR3 length: 16 amino acids. V lost 0 bases and J lost 2, with 12 bases in between. The germline gives CDR1 KGHSH, CDR2 LQKENI.

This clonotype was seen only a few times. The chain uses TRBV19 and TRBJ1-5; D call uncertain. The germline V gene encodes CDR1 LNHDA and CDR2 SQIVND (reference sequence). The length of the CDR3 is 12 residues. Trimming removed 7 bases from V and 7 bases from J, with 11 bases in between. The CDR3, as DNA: TGTGCCAGTAATGGCCAAAGGCAGCCCCAGCATTTT. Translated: CASNGQRQPQHF.

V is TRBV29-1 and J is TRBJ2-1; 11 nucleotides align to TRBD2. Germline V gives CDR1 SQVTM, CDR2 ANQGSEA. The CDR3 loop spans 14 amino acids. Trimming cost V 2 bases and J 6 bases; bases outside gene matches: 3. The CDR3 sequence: CSVEQGTSGNEQFF. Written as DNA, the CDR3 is TGCAGCGTTGAACAAGGGACTAGCGGCAATGAGCAGTTCTTC.

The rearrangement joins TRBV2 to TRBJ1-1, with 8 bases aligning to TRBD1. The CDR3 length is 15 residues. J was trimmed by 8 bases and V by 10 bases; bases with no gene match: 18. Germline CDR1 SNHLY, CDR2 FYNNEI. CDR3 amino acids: CATTGSFGAGGEAFF. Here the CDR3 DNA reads TGTGCCACCACTGGCAGTTTTGGTGCAGGGGGCGAAGCTTTCTTT.

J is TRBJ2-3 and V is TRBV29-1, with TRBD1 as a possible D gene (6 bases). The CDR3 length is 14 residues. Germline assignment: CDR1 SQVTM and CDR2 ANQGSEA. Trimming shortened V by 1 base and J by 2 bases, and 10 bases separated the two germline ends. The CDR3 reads CSVEARTATDTQYF. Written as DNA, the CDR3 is TGCAGCGTTGAAGCCAGGACAGCCACAGATACGCAGTATTTT.

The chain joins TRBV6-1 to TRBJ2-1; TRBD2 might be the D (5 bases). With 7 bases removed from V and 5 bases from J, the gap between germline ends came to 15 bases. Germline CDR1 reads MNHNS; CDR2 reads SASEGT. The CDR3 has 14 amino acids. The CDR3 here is CASTYRAANNEQFF. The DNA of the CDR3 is TGTGCCAGCACCTACCGAGCGGCAAACAATGAGCAGTTCTTC.

CDR3 amino acids: CASRRSGAVNEQFF. CDR3 nucleotide sequence: TGTGCCAGCAGGAGATCGGGGGCGGTCAATGAGCAGTTCTTC. The V gene is TRBV7-2, the J gene TRBJ2-1; tentatively, D is TRBD1 or TRBD2 (6 bases each). This CDR3 comprises 14 residues. V lost 6 bases and J lost 6, with 15 bases in between. Germline lookup yields CDR1 SGHTA and CDR2 FQGNSA. The full variable domain, completed using reference TRBV7-2 and TRBJ2-1, is GAGVSQSPSNKVTEKGKDVELRCDPISGHTALYWYRQSLGQGLEFLIYFQGNSAPDKSGLPSDRFSAERTGGSVSTLTIQRTQQEDSAVYLCASRRSGAVNEQFFGPGTRLTVL.

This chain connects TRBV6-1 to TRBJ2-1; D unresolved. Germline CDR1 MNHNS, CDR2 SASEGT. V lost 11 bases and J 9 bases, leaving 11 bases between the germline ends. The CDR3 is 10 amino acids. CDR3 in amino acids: CACMFVEQFF. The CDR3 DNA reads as TGTGCCTGCATGTTTGTTGAGCAGTTCTTC.

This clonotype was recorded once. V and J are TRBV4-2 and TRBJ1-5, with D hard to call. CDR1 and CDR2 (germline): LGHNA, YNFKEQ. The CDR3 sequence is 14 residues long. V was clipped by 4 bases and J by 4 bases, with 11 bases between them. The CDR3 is CASSLGVVNQPQHF. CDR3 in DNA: TGTGCCAGCAGCCTTGGGGTAGTAAATCAGCCCCAGCATTTT.

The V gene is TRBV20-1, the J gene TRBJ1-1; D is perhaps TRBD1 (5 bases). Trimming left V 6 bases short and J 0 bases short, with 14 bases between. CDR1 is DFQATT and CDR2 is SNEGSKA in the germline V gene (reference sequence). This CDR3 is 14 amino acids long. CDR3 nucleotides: TGCAGTGCCTTCAGCGGGGGGATGAACACTGAAGCTTTCTTT. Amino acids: CSAFSGGMNTEAFF.

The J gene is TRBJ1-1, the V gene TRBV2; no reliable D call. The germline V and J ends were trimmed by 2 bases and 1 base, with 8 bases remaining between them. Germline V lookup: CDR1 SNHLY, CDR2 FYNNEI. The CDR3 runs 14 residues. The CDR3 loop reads CASSERLGNTEAFF. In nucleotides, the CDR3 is TGTGCCAGCAGTGAAAGGTTGGGGAACACTGAAGCTTTCTTT. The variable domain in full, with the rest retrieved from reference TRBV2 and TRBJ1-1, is EPEVTQTPSHQVTQMGQEVILRCVPISNHLYFYWYRQILGQKVEFLVSFYNNEISEKSEIFDDQFSVERPDGSNFTLKIRSTKLEDSAMYFCASSERLGNTEAFFGQGTRLTVV.

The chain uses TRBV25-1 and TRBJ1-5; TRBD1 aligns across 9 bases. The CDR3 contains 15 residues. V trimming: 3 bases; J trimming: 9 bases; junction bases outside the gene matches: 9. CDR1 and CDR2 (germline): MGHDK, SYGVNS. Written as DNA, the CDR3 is TGTGCCAGCAGTGATCGCGGGACAGGGAATAGGCCCCAGCATTTT. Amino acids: CASSDRGTGNRPQHF.

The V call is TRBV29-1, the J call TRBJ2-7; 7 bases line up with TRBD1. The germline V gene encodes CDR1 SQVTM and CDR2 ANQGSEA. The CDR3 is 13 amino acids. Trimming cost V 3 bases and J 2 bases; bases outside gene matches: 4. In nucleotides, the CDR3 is TGCAGCGTTGAGACAGGGCGAACCTACGAGCAGTACTTC. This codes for CSVETGRTYEQYF.

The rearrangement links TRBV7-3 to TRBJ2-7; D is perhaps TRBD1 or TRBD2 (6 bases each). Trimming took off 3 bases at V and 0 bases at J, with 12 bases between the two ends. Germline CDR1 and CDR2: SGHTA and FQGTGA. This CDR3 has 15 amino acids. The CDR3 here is CASSFGQTSSYEQYF. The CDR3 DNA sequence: TGTGCCAGCAGCTTCGGACAGACTAGCTCCTACGAGCAGTACTTC.

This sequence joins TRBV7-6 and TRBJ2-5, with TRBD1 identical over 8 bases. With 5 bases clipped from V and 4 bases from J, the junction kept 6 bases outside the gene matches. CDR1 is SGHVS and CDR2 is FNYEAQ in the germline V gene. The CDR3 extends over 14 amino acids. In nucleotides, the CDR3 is TGTGCCAGCAGCCAGGGGGCAGGTTTAGAGACCCAGTACTTC. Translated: CASSQGAGLETQYF.

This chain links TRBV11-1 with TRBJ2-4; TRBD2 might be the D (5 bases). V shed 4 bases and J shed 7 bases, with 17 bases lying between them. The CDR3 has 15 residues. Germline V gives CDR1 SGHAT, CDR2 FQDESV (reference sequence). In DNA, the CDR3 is TGTGCCAGCAGCTCTCCAGTAGAGGGCGGGAACATTCAGTACTTC. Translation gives CASSSPVEGGNIQYF.

This chain's CDR3 is CASNRGSTDTQYF. CDR3 nucleotides: TGTGCCAGCAACAGGGGATCCACAGATACGCAGTATTTT. The V gene is TRBV2, the J gene TRBJ2-3; 7 nucleotides line up with TRBD1. Losses at the gene ends were 7 bases for V and 2 bases for J; bases not matched to a gene: 3. Germline V gene data show CDR1 as SNHLY and CDR2 as FYNNEI. This CDR3 is built from 13 residues.

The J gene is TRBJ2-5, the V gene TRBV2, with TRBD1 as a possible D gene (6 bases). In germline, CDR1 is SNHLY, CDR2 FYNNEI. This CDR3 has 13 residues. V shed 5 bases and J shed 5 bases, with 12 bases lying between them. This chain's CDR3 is CASSHRVRETQYF. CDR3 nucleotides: TGTGCCAGCAGTCACAGGGTTCGCGAGACCCAGTACTTC.